A single sample gave rise to the 13 T cell receptor beta chains below, sequenced in a study of T cell repertoires in cytomegalovirus infection (dated by TCRdb to the late 2010s). TCRdb lists the instrument as Illumina HiSeq 1500. The public reads were reprocessed in TCRdb via fastp at Q25 and MiXCR, keeping in-frame beta chains. Rows are unified per CDR3 protein, each entry keeping the most common DNA and genes. This sample has hundreds of thousands of distinct CDR3 sequences in its table, and roughly 16% of those were observed once. The top ten clonotypes cover around 12% of the sample. Sequencing was carried out using PBMCs. Source of these receptors: a human donor in good health (CMV status not recorded). Some clones in this sample may be carry-over from other donors' samples.

This clonotype occurred many times. The chain joins TRBV25-1 to TRBJ1-5; D gene unclear. Trimming pared 6 bases from V and 4 bases from J, leaving 10 bases between. This CDR3 region has 13 residues. CDR1 is MGHDK, CDR2 SYGVNS, per germline. The CDR3 loop is CASSSLWNQPQHF. CDR3 DNA: TGTGCCAGCAGCTCCCTGTGGAATCAGCCCCAGCATTTT.

CDR3 nucleotides: TGTGCCAGCAGCTTCGGGACTAGCTCTTTAGGCGGGGCCAACGTCCTGACTTTC. Translating it yields CASSFGTSSLGGANVLTF. The rearrangement uses TRBV5-4 and TRBJ2-6; TRBD2 aligns across 9 bases. CDR1 and CDR2 (germline): SGHNT, YYREEE (reference sequence). CDR3 size: 18 residues. V was clipped by 2 bases and J by 4 bases; unmatched bases: 10.

This clonotype was observed a handful of times. This rearrangement joins TRBV5-1 to TRBJ2-3; the match to TRBD1 covers 10 bases. The J segment lost 4 bases and the V segment lost 4 bases, leaving 6 bases of the junction unmatched. The CDR3 contains 15 residues. Germline-derived CDR1 and CDR2 are SGHRS and YFSETQ. The CDR3: CASSPTGGRPDTQYF. The DNA of the CDR3 is TGCGCCAGCAGCCCGACAGGGGGCCGACCAGATACGCAGTATTTT.

This clonotype was counted once. Since a much larger clone is just one base distant, this may be a read error. V is TRBV2 and J is TRBJ2-3; D remains unclear. Between the trimmed V and J ends, which lost 10 bases and 3 bases, there was a span of 8 bases. The CDR3 extends over 11 amino acids. Germline V gives CDR1 SNHLY, CDR2 FYNNEI. This CDR3 is CANRGTDTQYF. The DNA of the CDR3 is TGTGCCAACCGAGGTACAGATACGCAGTATTTT.

The chain carries TRBV13 and TRBJ1-4; 10 nucleotides match TRBD1. Germline CDR1 and CDR2: PRHDT and FYEKMQ (reference sequence). The CDR3 is 15 residues long. Unmatched junction bases numbered 5, after V lost 2 bases and J lost 8 bases. The CDR3 loop is CASSLRTGGREKLFF. Written as DNA, the CDR3 is TGTGCCAGCAGCTTACGGACAGGGGGAAGGGAAAAACTGTTTTTT.

This clonotype was detected many times. The chain combines TRBV5-5 with TRBJ2-1; D not certain. Germline CDR1 reads SGHKS; CDR2 reads YYEKEE (reference sequence). Trimming took off 1 base at V and 1 base at J, with 3 bases between the two ends. CDR3 length: 13 amino acids. The CDR3 DNA reads as TGTGCCAGCAGCTTGCCGTCCTACAATGAGCAGTTCTTC. Translating it yields CASSLPSYNEQFF.

In its sample, this clonotype was seen many times. The chain joins TRBV12-3 or TRBV12-4 to TRBJ1-1; the match to TRBD1 covers 9 bases. This CDR3 contains 16 residues. The V and J ends lost 5 bases and 6 bases, in that order; junction bases with no gene match: 13. CDR3 coding DNA: TGTGCCAGCAGTCGGGGACAGGGAGGGGTACGGGCTGAAGCTTTCTTT. It yields the protein CASSRGQGGVRAEAFF.

The rearrangement uses TRBV28 and TRBJ1-1, with 9 bases identical to TRBD1. V lost 3 bases to trimming and J lost 8 bases; unmatched junction nucleotides: 10. Germline V CDR1 and CDR2: MDHEN, SYDVKM. The CDR3 extends over 15 amino acids. CDR3 sequence: CASSLFVGQGSEAFF. CDR3 bases: TGTGCCAGCAGTTTGTTTGTGGGACAGGGAAGCGAAGCTTTCTTT.

There are many counts of this clonotype. J is TRBJ2-7 and V is TRBV10-3, with 7 bases that match TRBD2. V trimming: 2 bases; J trimming: 2 bases; junction bases outside the gene matches: 9. This CDR3 contains 16 residues. Germline-derived CDR1 and CDR2 are ENHRY and SYGVKD. The CDR3: CAISEVGSGVTYEQYF. The CDR3 DNA sequence: TGTGCCATCAGTGAGGTCGGGAGCGGGGTCACCTACGAGCAGTACTTC.

V and J are TRBV6-5 and TRBJ2-7; TRBD1 might be the D (6 bases). Trimming shortened V by 5 bases and J by 6 bases, and 20 bases separated the two germline ends. The CDR3 totals 15 residues. Germline V gives CDR1 MNHEY, CDR2 SVGAGI. This CDR3 reads CASSAAITGFAEQYF. CDR3 in DNA: TGTGCCAGCAGTGCCGCCATTACAGGGTTCGCCGAGCAGTACTTC.

This clonotype was detected a few times. This may be a read error, as it is one base from a much larger clone. The J gene is TRBJ2-1, the V gene TRBV9; a weak D match, TRBD2 (5 bases). CDR3 length equals 13 residues. V lost 4 bases and J lost 2, with 7 bases in between. Germline values: CDR1 SGDLS, CDR2 YYNGEE. The CDR3 DNA reads TGTGCCAGCAGCACCGGGACCTACAATGAGCAGTTCTTC. Translated: CASSTGTYNEQFF.

This clonotype was seen once. V usage is TRBV11-2 and J usage is TRBJ1-1; D call uncertain. This CDR3 has 12 residues. Trimming took 4 bases from V and 6 from J, leaving 9 bases between them. CDR1 and CDR2 (germline): SGHAT, FQNNGV. The CDR3 region is CASSSRFAEAFF. DNA for the CDR3: TGTGCCAGCAGCTCAAGATTCGCTGAAGCTTTCTTT.

This chain uses TRBV20-1 with TRBJ2-3; 7 bases map to TRBD1. J lost 6 bases, V lost 0 bases, and 9 bases had no gene match. CDR3 length equals 15 residues. Germline-derived CDR1 and CDR2 are DFQATT and SNEGSKA (reference sequence). The CDR3 nucleotides read TGCAGTGCTAGAGATAGGACAGGTGGTGGCGATACGCAGTATTTT. It specifies CSARDRTGGGDTQYF.